This TCR beta chain was sequenced during a study of blood T cells in healthy people across ages. The CDR3 loop spans 13 amino acids. Deletions cut 6 bases from V and 5 bases from J, with 14 bases between. CDR1 and CDR2 (germline): DFQATT, SNEGSKA (reference sequence). The authors ran a second PCR of 7 to 11 cycles using a sample-barcoded 5' primer and a J-beta primer mix. Per sample, CDR3-containing paired-end reads numbered at least 3 million. One entry per CDR3 protein, called by TCRdb with MiXCR from the 5' RACE reads. The sample consists of 630,000 or so distinct CDR3 sequences, about 30% of them appearing once. Donors were systemically healthy Caucasian individuals from Russia aged 6 to 90 years.

The sample consisted of blood. The J gene is TRBJ2-1, the V gene TRBV20-1; tentative D call: TRBD2 (5 bases). The TCR was taken from a woman older than 75 in good health. The CDR3 here is CSAQTGIHNEQFF. CDR3 sequence (DNA): TGCAGTGCCCAGACCGGGATACACAATGAGCAGTTCTTC.